Described below is a single T cell receptor (beta chain) sequence and its context. Its specificity is not known. Trimming took 1 base from V and 4 from J; bases not matched to a gene: 10. The germline CDR1 and CDR2 sequences are SEHNR and FQNEAQ (reference sequence). CDR3 length: 17 residues. TCRdb itself ran the 5' RACE reads through MiXCR, one entry per CDR3 protein. The sample consists of about 190,000 distinct CDR3 sequences, around 16% of them appearing once. The sample is drawn from a study of T-cell memory formation after mild COVID-19. Study-level background: TCR clusters were mostly confined to one donor each.

Study results and limitations: Largely, contracting CD4+ clones fell within CM and EM, and contracting CD8+ clones within EMRA. Cross-reactive memory apparently joined, as some responding clones appeared in pre-infection memory.

The origin of this receptor is an adult woman who had mild COVID-19 (a few samples of this study predate the infection). Cell type and time point are not known. Sequenced input: PBMCs or a T cell subset sorted from them (not recorded which). V gene TRBV7-9 combines with J gene TRBJ1-1, with 9 nucleotides matching TRBD1. CDR3 region: CASSLGSGDRATTEAFF. The CDR3 DNA reads TGTGCCAGCAGCTTAGGAAGTGGGGACAGGGCTACCACTGAAGCTTTCTTT. The variable domain in full, with the rest retrieved from reference TRBV7-9 and TRBJ1-1, is DTGVSQNPRHKITKRGQNVTFRCDPISEHNRLYWYRQTLGQGPEFLTYFQNEAQLEKSRLLSDRFSAERPKGSFSTLEIQRTEQGDSAMYLCASSLGSGDRATTEAFFGQGTRLTVV.